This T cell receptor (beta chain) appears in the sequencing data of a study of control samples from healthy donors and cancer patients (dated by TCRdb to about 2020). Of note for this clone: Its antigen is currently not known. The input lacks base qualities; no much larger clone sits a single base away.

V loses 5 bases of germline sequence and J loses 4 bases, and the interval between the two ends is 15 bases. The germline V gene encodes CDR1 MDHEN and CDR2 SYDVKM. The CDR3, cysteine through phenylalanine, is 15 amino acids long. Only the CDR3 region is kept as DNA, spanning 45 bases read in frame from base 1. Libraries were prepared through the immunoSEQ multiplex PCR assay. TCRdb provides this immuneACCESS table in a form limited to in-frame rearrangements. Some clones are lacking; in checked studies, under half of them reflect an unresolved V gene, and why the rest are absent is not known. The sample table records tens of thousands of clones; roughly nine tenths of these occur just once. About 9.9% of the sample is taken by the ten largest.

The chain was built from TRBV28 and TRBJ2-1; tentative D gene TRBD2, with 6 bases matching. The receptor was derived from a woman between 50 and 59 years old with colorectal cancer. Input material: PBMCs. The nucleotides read TGTGCCAGCAGTACTCCAGGGACTCCATACAATGAGCAGTTCTTC. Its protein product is CASSTPGTPYNEQFF.